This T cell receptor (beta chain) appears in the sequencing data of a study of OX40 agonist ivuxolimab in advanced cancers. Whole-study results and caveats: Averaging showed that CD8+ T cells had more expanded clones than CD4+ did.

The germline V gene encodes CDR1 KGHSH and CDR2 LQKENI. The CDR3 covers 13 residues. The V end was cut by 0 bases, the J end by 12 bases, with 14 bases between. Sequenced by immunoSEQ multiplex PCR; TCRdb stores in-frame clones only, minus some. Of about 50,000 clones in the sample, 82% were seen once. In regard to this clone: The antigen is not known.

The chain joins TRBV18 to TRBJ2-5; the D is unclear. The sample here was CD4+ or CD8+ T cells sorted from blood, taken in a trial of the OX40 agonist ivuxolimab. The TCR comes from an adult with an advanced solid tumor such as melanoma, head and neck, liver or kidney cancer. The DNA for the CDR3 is TGTGCCAGCTCACCACCTAACTCACCTCTGGAGTACTTC. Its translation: CASSPPNSPLEYF.